This paragraph covers one T cell receptor beta chain sequence. Repertoires were generated with immunoSEQ multiplex PCR, while TCRdb's copy carries only in-frame clones and drops some. The sample includes about 130,000 clones, roughly four fifths of them seen just once. The sample belongs to a study of blood T cell repertoires in COVID-19. Study-level background: Some COVID-19 samples were acute and others convalescent; all came from the United States, Italy and Spain. In each case, the material was cDNA or gDNA derived from T cells, B-cell-depleted T cells, or PBMCs.

The germline CDR1 and CDR2 sequences are SGHTS and YDEGEE. The CDR3 covers 13 residues. V dropped 10 bases and J dropped 2; count of bases not matched to a gene: 7. Sequenced material: peripheral blood. This chain joins TRBV5-8 and TRBJ2-3; TRBD2 agrees at 7 bases. The receptor was isolated from a woman aged 45-59 years with acute or convalescent COVID-19. The CDR3 sequence is CARTAGVTDTQYF. The DNA for the CDR3 is TGTGCCCGAACGGCGGGGGTCACAGATACGCAGTATTTT.